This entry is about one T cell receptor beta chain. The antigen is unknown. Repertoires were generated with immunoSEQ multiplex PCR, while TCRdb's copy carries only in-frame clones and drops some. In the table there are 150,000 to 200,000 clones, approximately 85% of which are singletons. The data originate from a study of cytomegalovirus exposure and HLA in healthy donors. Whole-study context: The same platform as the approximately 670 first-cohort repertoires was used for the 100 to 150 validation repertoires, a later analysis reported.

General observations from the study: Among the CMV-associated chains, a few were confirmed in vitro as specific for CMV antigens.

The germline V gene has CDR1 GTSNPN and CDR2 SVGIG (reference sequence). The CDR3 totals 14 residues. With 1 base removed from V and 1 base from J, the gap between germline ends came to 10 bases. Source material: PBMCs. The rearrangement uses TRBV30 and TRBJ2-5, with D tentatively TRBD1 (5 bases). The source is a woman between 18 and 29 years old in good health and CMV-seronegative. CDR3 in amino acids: CAWSGQDTQETQYF. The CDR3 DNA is TGTGCCTGGAGTGGCCAGGACACCCAAGAGACCCAGTACTTC.